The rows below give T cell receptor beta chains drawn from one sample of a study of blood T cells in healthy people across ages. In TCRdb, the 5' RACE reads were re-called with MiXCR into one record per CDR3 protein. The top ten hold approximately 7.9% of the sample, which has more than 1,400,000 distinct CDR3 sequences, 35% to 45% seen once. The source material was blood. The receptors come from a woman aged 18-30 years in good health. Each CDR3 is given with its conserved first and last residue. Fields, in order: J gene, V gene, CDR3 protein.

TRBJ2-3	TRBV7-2	CASSLYQDTQYF
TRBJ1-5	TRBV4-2	CASSQNPPGQTVQPQHF
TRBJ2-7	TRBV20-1	CSATGPTYEQYF
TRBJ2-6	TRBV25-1	CASSDHNVLTF
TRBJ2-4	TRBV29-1	CSVVTPTGPKNIQYF
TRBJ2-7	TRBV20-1	CSAGPGTGMDSYEQYF
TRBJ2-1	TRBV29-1	CSVESDGSLFF
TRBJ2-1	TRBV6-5	CASSYRGIYNEQFF
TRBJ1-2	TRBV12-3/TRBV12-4	CASSFYGQGHGYTF
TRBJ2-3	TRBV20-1	CSAPNPGPNTDTQYF
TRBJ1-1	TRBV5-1	CASSKSSDTEAFF
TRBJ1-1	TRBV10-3	CVISESRGGAFF
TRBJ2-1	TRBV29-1	CSVAAGTGGNEQFF
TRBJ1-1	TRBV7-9	CASSPPSGNTEAFF
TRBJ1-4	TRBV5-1	CASSLEGGVTTNEKLFF
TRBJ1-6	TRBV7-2	CASSALSGQGYNSPPHF
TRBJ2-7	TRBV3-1	CASSRRGKGLAGGYEQYF
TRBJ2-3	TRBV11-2	CASSLRARDRGLISDTQYF
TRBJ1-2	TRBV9	CASRESGGYTF
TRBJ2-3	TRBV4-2	CASSQGDRTTTDTQYF
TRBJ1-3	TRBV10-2	CASSGTGRAGNTIYF
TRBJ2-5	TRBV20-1	CSASEQAQETQYF
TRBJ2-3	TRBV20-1	CSASGGYSGVLRDTQYF
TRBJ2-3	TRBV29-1	CSVELGHTDAQYF
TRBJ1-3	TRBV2	CASSGGGNTIYF
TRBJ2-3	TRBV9	CASSGGTPVDTQYF
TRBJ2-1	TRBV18	CASSTGTGTYNEQFF
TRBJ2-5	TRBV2	CASSVLGTQYF
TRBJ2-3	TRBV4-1	CASSQGQGGFTDTQYF
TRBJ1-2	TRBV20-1	CSARNRQGLSGYTF
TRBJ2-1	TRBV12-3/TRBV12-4	CASSFRAGATGEQFF
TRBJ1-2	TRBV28	CASSLQTNGYTF
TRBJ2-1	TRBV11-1	CASSPSIPQGPSSYNEQFF
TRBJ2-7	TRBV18	CASSPSSGRALEQYF
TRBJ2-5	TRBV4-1	CASRGVQETQYF
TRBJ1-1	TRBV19	CASSLRGHTEAFF
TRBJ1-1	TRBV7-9	CASSLGYRENRTEAFF
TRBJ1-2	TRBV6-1	CASSEIGFGEANYGYTF
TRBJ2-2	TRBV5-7	CASSLGPEGTGELFF
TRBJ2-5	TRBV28	CASRPWTAQETQYF
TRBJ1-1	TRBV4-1	CASSQDGTGYTEAFF
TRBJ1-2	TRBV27	CASSLSTGLDYGYTF
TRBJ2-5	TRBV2	CASSEDWGGAAQETQYF
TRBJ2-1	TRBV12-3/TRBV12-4	CASRRAGGPGQFF
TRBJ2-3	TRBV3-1	CASSQPGGDTQYF
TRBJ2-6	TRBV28	CASRTAGAGANVLTF
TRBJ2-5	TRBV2	CASSGDGQETQYF
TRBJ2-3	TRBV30	CAWSSSWTSGNSDTQYF
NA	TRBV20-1	CSARVNNEQYF
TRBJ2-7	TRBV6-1	CASSVQTPGTGTYEQYF
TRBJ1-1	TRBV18	CASSPRKLENTEAFF
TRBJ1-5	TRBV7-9	CASSLAITGSNQPQHF
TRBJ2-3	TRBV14	CASRQGFTDTQYF